This TCR beta chain was found in a study of regulatory T cells in long-lasting Graves disease. Arm-PCR of CDR3 regions with iRepertoire HTBI primers generated TCR beta libraries. From the multiplex PCR reads, TCRdb called clonotypes with MiXCR, one entry per CDR3 protein. The table records over 500,000 distinct CDR3 sequences, roughly 15% of them present only once. Study findings and constraints: Persistent Graves' patients showed a TCR diversity that was lower than that of newly diagnosed ones.

Time point reported: newly diagnosed GD, antithyroid drugs for less than 3 months. From PBMCs, RNA was extracted and then used to make the TCR library. An endocrinology unit in Xi'an, China, supplied the patients. This clonotype was found many times. Its antigen is currently unknown. The CDR3 contains 14 residues. Trimming at V came to 7 bases and at J to 3 bases, leaving 5 bases not matched to a gene. Germline CDR1 MDHEN, CDR2 SYDVKM. In addition, the sample was reused for a study of T cells in Graves' hyperthyroidism and ophthalmopathy. From that paper: Uncontrolled infection, other autoimmune disease, pregnancy or lactation led to exclusion. The HTBI set primed first-round TCR CDR3 RT-PCR.

The chain couples TRBV28 to TRBJ1-5; 8 bases agree with TRBD1. The source material was peripheral blood mononuclear cells (PBMCs), sampled at new diagnosis, from a patient treated with antithyroid drugs. This TCR derives from a woman in her 30s with Graves disease. The DNA for the CDR3 is TGTGCCAGCATGCGGACAGGGTTCAATCAGCCCCAGCATTTT. Protein: CASMRTGFNQPQHF.